This entry is about one TCR beta chain. The germline gives CDR1 SGHAT, CDR2 FQNNGV. The CDR3 extends over 16 amino acids. V shed 1 base and J 4 bases; nucleotides not matched to a gene: 7. Authors' methods: By means of reference gene primer amplification, nucleated cell counts were estimated. The repertoire was sequenced with immunoSEQ multiplex PCR; TCRdb's copy has only in-frame clones and lacks some. That table furnishes V, J and clone size, whereas the DNA furnished D and trimming. The sample lists around 140,000 clones; over 70% were seen once. The entry originates in a study of blood T cell repertoires in COVID-19. Study context: PBMCs, B-cell-depleted T cells, or T cells were the source of the cDNA or gDNA that made up the material.

Sample: peripheral blood. V usage is TRBV11-2 and J usage is TRBJ1-1; 9 positions match TRBD1. The sequence derives from a woman aged 45-65 years with acute or convalescent COVID-19. CDR3 in DNA: TGTGCCAGCAGCTTAGTGGACAGGGGTTATAGCACTGAAGCTTTCTTT. As protein: CASSLVDRGYSTEAFF.